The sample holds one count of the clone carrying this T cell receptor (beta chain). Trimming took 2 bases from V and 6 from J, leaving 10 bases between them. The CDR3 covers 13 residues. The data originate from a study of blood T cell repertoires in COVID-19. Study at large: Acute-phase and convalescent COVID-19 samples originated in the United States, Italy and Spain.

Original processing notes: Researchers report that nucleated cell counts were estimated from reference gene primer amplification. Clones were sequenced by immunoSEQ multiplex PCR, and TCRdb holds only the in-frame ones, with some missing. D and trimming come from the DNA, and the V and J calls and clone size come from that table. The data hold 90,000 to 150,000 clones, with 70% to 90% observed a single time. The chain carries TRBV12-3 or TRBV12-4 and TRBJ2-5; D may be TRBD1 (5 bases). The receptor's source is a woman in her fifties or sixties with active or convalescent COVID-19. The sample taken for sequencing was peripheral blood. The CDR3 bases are TGTGCCAGCAGTTTATGGGGCGAGAAGACCCAGTACTTC. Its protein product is CASSLWGEKTQYF.